These T cell receptor beta chains were read from a single sample in a study of early stage breast cancer tumors. Assay: immunoSEQ multiplex PCR; the TCRdb copy retains only in-frame clones and omits some. Of about 14,000 clones listed, approximately 84% are singletons. What was sequenced was normal breast tissue next to the tumor. These receptors were collected from a person aged 30-39 years with breast cancer. Both conserved end residues are trimmed from each CDR3.

j_gene: TRBJ2-3
v_gene: TRBV11-2
CDR3aa: ASSLGLSDTDTQY

j_gene: TRBJ2-2
v_gene: TRBV30
CDR3aa: AWDPEGEADTGELF

j_gene: TRBJ1-4
v_gene: TRBV7-9
CDR3aa: ASTGSRQGGEKLF

j_gene: TRBJ2-1
v_gene: TRBV7-9
CDR3aa: ASSLGTSYNEQF

j_gene: TRBJ2-2
v_gene: TRBV2
CDR3aa: ATGGTPGPGELF

j_gene: TRBJ2-4
v_gene: TRBV4-2
CDR3aa: ASSQEGQAY

j_gene: TRBJ1-5
v_gene: TRBV6-5
CDR3aa: ASSLRGGNQPQH

j_gene: TRBJ2-7
v_gene: TRBV19
CDR3aa: ATRGREDSYEQY

j_gene: TRBJ1-2
v_gene: TRBV18
CDR3aa: ASSLQGASADYGYT

j_gene: TRBJ2-3
v_gene: TRBV10-1
CDR3aa: ASQRESGTQY

j_gene: TRBJ2-5
v_gene: TRBV4-1
CDR3aa: ASSQNPGLASQETQY

j_gene: TRBJ1-3
v_gene: TRBV18
CDR3aa: ASSPGRVGNTIY

j_gene: TRBJ2-7
v_gene: TRBV6-5
CDR3aa: ASKISGGGTYEQY

j_gene: TRBJ2-7
v_gene: TRBV15
CDR3aa: ATSNVAGGFTYEQY

j_gene: TRBJ2-1
v_gene: TRBV7-4
CDR3aa: ASTRWGRRNEQF

j_gene: TRBJ2-7
v_gene: TRBV7-9
CDR3aa: ASSPGPLSYEQY

j_gene: TRBJ2-3
v_gene: TRBV28
CDR3aa: ASSFGNRVADTQY

j_gene: TRBJ2-3
v_gene: TRBV7-2
CDR3aa: ASSPGLALDTQY

j_gene: TRBJ2-7
v_gene: TRBV7-9
CDR3aa: ASSFPLAGGPSYEQY

j_gene: TRBJ1-5
v_gene: TRBV18
CDR3aa: ASSPALQPQH

j_gene: TRBJ2-3
v_gene: TRBV30
CDR3aa: AWSVYTGTTKITDTQY

j_gene: TRBJ1-2
v_gene: TRBV5-1
CDR3aa: ASSLGNRGSYGYT

j_gene: TRBJ1-4
v_gene: TRBV10-3
CDR3aa: AISDGYEKLF

j_gene: TRBJ2-1
v_gene: TRBV10-3
CDR3aa: AISKNNEQF

j_gene: TRBJ2-7
v_gene: TRBV6-5
CDR3aa: ASSYDIVGYEQY

j_gene: TRBJ2-7
v_gene: TRBV19
CDR3aa: ASSIGGPGQHYEQY

j_gene: TRBJ1-1
v_gene: TRBV4-1
CDR3aa: ASNRQQGNLNTEAF

j_gene: TRBJ1-1
v_gene: TRBV6-1
CDR3aa: ASSGNKLGLTDTEAF

j_gene: TRBJ2-1
v_gene: TRBV5-4
CDR3aa: ASSLGAPGNEQF

j_gene: TRBJ2-5
v_gene: TRBV7-2
CDR3aa: ASSLTGGGETQY

j_gene: TRBJ2-5
v_gene: TRBV11-2
CDR3aa: ASSFPGTQY